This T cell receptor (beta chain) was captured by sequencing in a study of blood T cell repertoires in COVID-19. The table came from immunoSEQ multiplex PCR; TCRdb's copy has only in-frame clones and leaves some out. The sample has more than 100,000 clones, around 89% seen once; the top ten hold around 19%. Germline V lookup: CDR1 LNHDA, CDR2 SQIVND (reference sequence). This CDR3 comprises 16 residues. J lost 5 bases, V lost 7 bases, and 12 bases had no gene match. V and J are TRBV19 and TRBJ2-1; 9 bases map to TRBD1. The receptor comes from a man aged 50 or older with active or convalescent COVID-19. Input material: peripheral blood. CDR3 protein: CASTPPGQGDNNEQFF. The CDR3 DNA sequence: TGTGCCAGTACCCCCCCGGGACAGGGAGACAACAATGAGCAGTTCTTC.